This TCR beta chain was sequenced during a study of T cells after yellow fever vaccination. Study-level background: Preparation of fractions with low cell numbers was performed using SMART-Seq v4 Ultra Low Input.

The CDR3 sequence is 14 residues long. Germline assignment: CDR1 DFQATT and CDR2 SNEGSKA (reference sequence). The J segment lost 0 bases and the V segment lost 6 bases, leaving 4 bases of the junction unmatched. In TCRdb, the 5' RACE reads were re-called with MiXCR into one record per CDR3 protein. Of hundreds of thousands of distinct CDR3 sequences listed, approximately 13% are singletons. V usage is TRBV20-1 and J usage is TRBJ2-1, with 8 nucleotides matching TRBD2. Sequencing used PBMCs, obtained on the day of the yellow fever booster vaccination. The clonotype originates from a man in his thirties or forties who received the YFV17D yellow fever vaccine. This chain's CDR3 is CSAASGSSYNEQFF. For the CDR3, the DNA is TGCAGTGCCGCAAGCGGGAGCTCCTACAATGAGCAGTTCTTC.